The rows below give T cell receptor beta chains drawn from one sample of a study of T cells in Graves' hyperthyroidism and ophthalmopathy. TCRdb re-analysed the multiplex PCR reads in MiXCR, keeping a single row per CDR3 protein. Of approximately 400,000 distinct CDR3 sequences detected, 15% to 18% appear once; the ten largest clones hold 13% to 15%. Sequenced input: blood. The receptors originated from a woman aged 18-30 years with Graves' hyperthyroidism. Each CDR3 is given with its conserved first and last residue. The order of the fields is J gene, V gene, clone size, CDR3 protein. Clone size is given for some rows only: seen once, a few or many times, or a class if the clone is expanded.

TRBJ1-2	TRBV13	NA	CASSVSGYTF
TRBJ1-3	TRBV7-2	few	CASRNDGFSGNTIYF
TRBJ1-6	TRBV12-3/TRBV12-4	many	CASSLTEYNSPLHF
TRBJ2-5	TRBV15	NA	CATSRAARTGSRKTQYF
TRBJ2-7	TRBV27	many	CASSFTGTGSYEQYF
TRBJ2-1	TRBV10-3	NA	CASRRTGIAYNEQFF
TRBJ2-5	TRBV11-2	many	CASTRRGVLYQETQYF
TRBJ2-1	TRBV5-4	NA	CASSPDTGTTYNEQFF
TRBJ2-2	TRBV11-2	many	CASSLPRAGTGELFF
TRBJ2-2	TRBV2	many	CASSEAGGGTGELFF
TRBJ2-7	TRBV4-2	NA	CASSQASGQTYEQYF
TRBJ2-1	TRBV29-1	NA	CSFGGNEQFF
TRBJ1-1	TRBV20-1	many	CSAPLWITGMNTEAFF
TRBJ2-5	TRBV12-3/TRBV12-4	many	CASSPRTDQETQYF
TRBJ1-5	TRBV28	many	CASSETQGSDQPQHF
TRBJ2-1	TRBV27	many	CASRRPGLSYNEQFF
TRBJ2-1	TRBV6-1	many	CASRRTGSSYNEQFF
TRBJ1-1	TRBV4-1	once	CASSPPMRDDTEAFF
TRBJ2-1	TRBV20-1	many	CSARTGSYNEQFF
TRBJ2-1	TRBV7-2	few	CASSLAPSSYNEQSF
TRBJ2-3	TRBV15	many	CATSRDLELAGGPFSTDTQYF
TRBJ2-2	TRBV27	many	CASSRRQVLTNTGELFF
TRBJ1-1	TRBV19	many	CASSIGMNTEAFF
TRBJ2-1	TRBV10-2	many	CASRLGVYNEQFF
TRBJ2-7	TRBV9	NA	CASSVGGWSSYEQYF
TRBJ1-5	TRBV28	many	CASTVTGPQHF